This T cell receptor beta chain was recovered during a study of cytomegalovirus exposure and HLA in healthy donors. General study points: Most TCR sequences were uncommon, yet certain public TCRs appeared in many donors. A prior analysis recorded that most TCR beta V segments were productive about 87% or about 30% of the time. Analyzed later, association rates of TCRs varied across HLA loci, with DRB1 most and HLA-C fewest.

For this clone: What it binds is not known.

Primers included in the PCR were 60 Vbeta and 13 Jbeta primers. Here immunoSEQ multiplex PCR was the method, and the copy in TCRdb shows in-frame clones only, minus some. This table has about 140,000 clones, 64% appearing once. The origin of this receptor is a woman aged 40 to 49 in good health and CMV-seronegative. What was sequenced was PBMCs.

The CDR3 DNA sequence: TGTGCCAGAAGCTTGGGGTCGAGGGAAGAGACCCAGTACTTC. Translated: CARSLGSREETQYF. The chain recombines TRBV5-3 with TRBJ2-5; possibly TRBD2 for D (5 bases). TRBV5-3 is an open reading frame whose function is uncertain. There are 14 residues in the CDR3. V was clipped by 0 bases and J by 3 bases, with 9 bases between them.